These 28 T cell receptor beta chains originate from one sample sequenced in a study of vaccination and CD4 T cells after COVID-19. Sequence data for DNA of cultured CD4+ T cells were generated by the Oncomine TCR Beta short-read assay. TCRdb used MiXCR to reprocess the PCR reads, holding one entry per CDR3 protein. The sample records 10,000 to 15,000 distinct CDR3 sequences, roughly 60% being singletons. Stated treatment: 10-day PBMC culture with coronavirus spike peptide pools or control peptides (ViraFEST assay). These TCRs' antigens remain unknown. Sequenced sample: CD4+ T cells from blood, cultured in vitro. The receptors come from a human donor who had recovered from COVID-19.

The chain joins TRBV6-5 to TRBJ1-3; no clear D. This CDR3 region has 14 residues. The V and J ends lost 0 bases and 2 bases respectively, with 5 bases between them. CDR1 MNHEY and CDR2 SVGAGI come from the germline V gene. CDR3 sequence (DNA): TGTGCCAGCAGTTACTCGTCAACTGGAAACACCATATATTTT. Its translation is CASSYSSTGNTIYF.

The V and J genes are TRBV20-1 and TRBJ1-2; tentative D call: TRBD1 (6 bases). V was cut by 3 bases and J by 4 bases, with 12 bases left in between. Germline V gene lookup returns CDR1 DFQATT and CDR2 SNEGSKA (reference sequence). This CDR3 spans 13 amino acids. CDR3 sequence: CSASLVRGYGYTF. CDR3 in DNA: TGCAGTGCTAGTCTCGTCAGGGGCTATGGCTACACCTTC.

The chain joins TRBV7-7 to TRBJ2-2, with TRBD2 matching 8 bases. CDR1 SSHAT and CDR2 FNYEAQ come from the germline V gene (reference sequence). The CDR3 runs to 15 residues. The J segment lost 5 bases and the V segment lost 2 bases, leaving 4 bases of the junction unmatched. The CDR3, as DNA: TGTGCCAGCAGCTTATTTCCTAGCGGGACCGGGGAGCTGTTTTTT. This codes for CASSLFPSGTGELFF.

This clonotype was seen a few times. This chain connects TRBV30 to TRBJ2-3; D tentatively reads TRBD1 or TRBD2 (5 bases each). Trimming cost V 3 bases and J 2 bases, with 15 bases left between them. The length of the CDR3 is 15 residues. Germline V gene sequence: CDR1 GTSNPN, CDR2 SVGIG (reference sequence). CDR3 sequence reads: CAWSEKGTATDTQYF. In DNA form, the CDR3 reads TGTGCCTGGAGCGAGAAGGGGACGGCCACAGATACGCAGTATTTT.

V and J are TRBV21-1 and TRBJ2-7; no check of the table's D call, TRBD1, against the DNA was made. TRBV21-1 is an annotated pseudogene. This CDR3 region has 13 residues. The DNA for the CDR3 is TGTGCCAGCAGCCCGAGGGGGGGCTACGAGCAGTACTTC. Translating gives CASSPRGGYEQYF.

In this sample, this clonotype turned up a few times. The chain links TRBV2 to TRBJ1-5; 8 bases align to TRBD1. This CDR3 contains 15 residues. Unmatched junction bases numbered 7, after V lost 7 bases and J lost 2 bases. Looked up from germline, CDR1 is SNHLY and CDR2 is FYNNEI. Here the CDR3 reads CASTLGTGGNQPQHF. The DNA for the CDR3 is TGTGCCAGCACCCTGGGGACAGGCGGCAATCAGCCCCAGCATTTT.

The chain is built from TRBV4-1 and TRBJ1-1, with TRBD1 matching over 8 bases. V was pared by 3 bases and J by 1 base, with 10 bases of the junction left unmatched. Germline assignment: CDR1 MGHRA and CDR2 YSYEKL. The CDR3 loop spans 17 amino acids. The CDR3 DNA is TGCGCCAGCAGCCAGCCGACCAGGGGGCGAAGGAACACTGAAGCTTTCTTT. Protein product: CASSQPTRGRRNTEAFF.

The chain carries TRBV27 and TRBJ2-5; no clear D gene. Deletions cut 2 bases from V and 2 bases from J, with 6 bases between. CDR3 length equals 13 residues. Germline V gene data show CDR1 as MNHEY and CDR2 as SMNVEV (reference sequence). CDR3 sequence: CASSLTEQETQYF. The DNA for the CDR3 is TGTGCCAGCAGTTTAACAGAACAAGAGACCCAGTACTTC.

The chain has TRBV2 and TRBJ1-5; D is unclear. Germline CDR1 reads SNHLY; CDR2 reads FYNNEI. Deletions cut 8 bases from V and 4 bases from J, with 9 bases between. This CDR3 region has 12 residues. The CDR3 reads CASGRGNQPQHF. The CDR3 DNA sequence: TGTGCCAGCGGTCGGGGAAATCAGCCCCAGCATTTT. Full variable domain (rest looked up from reference TRBV2 and TRBJ1-5): EPEVTQTPSHQVTQMGQEVILRCVPISNHLYFYWYRQILGQKVEFLVSFYNNEISEKSEIFDDQFSVERPDGSNFTLKIRSTKLEDSAMYFCASGRGNQPQHFGDGTRLSIL.

This clonotype turned up a few times. The V call is TRBV7-9, the J call TRBJ2-1; 11 positions match TRBD2. CDR3 length: 15 residues. Germline V gives CDR1 SEHNR, CDR2 FQNEAQ (reference sequence). Germline trimming cut 5 bases from V and 6 bases from J; bases unmatched to any gene: 6. CDR3 nucleotides: TGTGCCAGCAGCACTGATAGCGGGAGGGCCAATGAGCAGTTCTTC. Residues: CASSTDSGRANEQFF.

The V call is TRBV7-9, the J call TRBJ2-1; D may be TRBD2 (6 bases). This CDR3 region has 12 residues. The V end lost 6 bases, the J end lost 10 bases, and 13 bases lay between the germline ends. CDR1 is SEHNR, CDR2 FQNEAQ, per germline (reference sequence). The CDR3 loop is CASRHLAREQFF. In nucleotides, the CDR3 is TGTGCCAGCAGACACCTAGCGAGGGAGCAGTTCTTC.

This clonotype was detected a few times. The chain combines TRBV27 with TRBJ2-3, with D hard to call. V dropped 5 bases and J dropped 2 bases, with 5 bases sitting between them. This CDR3 is built from 12 residues. CDR1 is MNHEY and CDR2 is SMNVEV in the germline V gene (reference sequence). The CDR3: CASSPNTDTQYF. In DNA, the CDR3 is TGTGCCAGCAGTCCCAACACAGATACGCAGTATTTT.

The gene calls are TRBV27 and TRBJ2-1; D unclear. V shed 8 bases and J shed 0 bases, with 14 bases lying between them. The CDR3 runs 15 residues. In germline, CDR1 is MNHEY, CDR2 SMNVEV (reference sequence). The CDR3 DNA sequence: TGTGCCAGCGGCCGGGCCCTAAGCTCCTACAATGAGCAGTTCTTC. It encodes CASGRALSSYNEQFF.

The rearrangement joins TRBV6-1 to TRBJ2-1, with TRBD2 matching over 8 bases. CDR3 length equals 17 residues. The germline CDR1 and CDR2 sequences are MNHNS and SASEGT. Germline trimming cut 6 bases from V and 6 bases from J; bases unmatched to any gene: 16. CDR3 residues: CASRTSLVAGPLNEQFF. The CDR3 nucleotides are TGTGCCAGCAGGACGTCCCTAGTAGCGGGACCCCTCAATGAGCAGTTCTTC.

The V call is TRBV15, the J call TRBJ2-1; D perhaps matches TRBD1 (5 bases). The V end was cut by 0 bases, the J end by 2 bases, with 11 bases between. The CDR3 sequence is 16 residues long. The germline CDR1 and CDR2 sequences are LNHNV and YYDKDF (reference sequence). CDR3 loop: CATSRDTGLPYNEQFF. CDR3 nucleotide sequence: TGTGCCACCAGCAGAGATACAGGTTTACCCTACAATGAGCAGTTCTTC.

The V gene is TRBV6-1, the J gene TRBJ1-1; TRBD1 matches at 7 bases. V was pared by 8 bases and J by 5 bases, with 8 bases of the junction left unmatched. This CDR3 spans 13 amino acids. Germline CDR1 MNHNS, CDR2 SASEGT. The CDR3 region is CASLKQGRTEAFF. For the CDR3, the DNA is TGTGCCAGCCTGAAACAGGGGAGGACTGAAGCTTTCTTT.

CDR3 sequence: CASSLDYFQETQYF. Written as DNA, the CDR3 is TGTGCCAGCAGCTTAGACTACTTCCAAGAGACCCAGTACTTC. The chain combines TRBV7-6 with TRBJ2-5; no definite D call. This CDR3 region has 14 residues. From germline, CDR1 is SGHVS and CDR2 FNYEAQ. With 1 base removed from V and 1 base from J, the gap between germline ends came to 7 bases.

This clonotype was counted a few times. The chain uses TRBV28 and TRBJ1-1; possibly TRBD1 for D (5 bases). Trimming stripped 0 bases from V and 1 base from J, with 12 bases between. Germline V CDR1 and CDR2: MDHEN, SYDVKM. The CDR3 has 16 residues. CDR3 protein: CASSLWGRTANTEAFF. In nucleotides, the CDR3 is TGTGCCAGCAGTTTATGGGGACGAACAGCGAACACTGAAGCTTTCTTT.

This sequence joins TRBV2 and TRBJ2-1, with a tentative D call TRBD1 (5 bases). Between the trimmed V and J ends, which lost 3 bases and 2 bases, there was a span of 5 bases. This CDR3 region has 13 residues. The germline V gene encodes CDR1 SNHLY and CDR2 FYNNEI. CDR3 nucleotide sequence: TGTGCCAGCAGTGAGGGGCCCTACAATGAGCAGTTCTTC. Amino acids: CASSEGPYNEQFF.

This clonotype was detected a few times. This sequence joins TRBV28 and TRBJ2-5, with D perhaps TRBD1 or TRBD2 (5 bases each). Per the germline V gene, CDR1 is MDHEN and CDR2 is SYDVKM. Trimming cost V 5 bases and J 5 bases, with 18 bases left between them. CDR3 length: 15 residues. The CDR3 DNA reads TGTGCCAGCAGTACAAGATGGGGGTCGTGGGAGACCCAGTACTTC. Translation: CASSTRWGSWETQYF.

V is TRBV6-8 and J is TRBJ2-2, with 10 bases that match TRBD2. The CDR3 has 18 amino acids. V lost 5 bases to trimming and J lost 0 bases; unmatched junction nucleotides: 9. Germline V CDR1 and CDR2: MNHGY, SAAAGT. As DNA, the CDR3 is TGTGCCAGCAGTCTCGGACTAGCGGAGATCGCGAACACCGGGGAGCTGTTTTTT. Translated: CASSLGLAEIANTGELFF.

CDR3 loop: CASSPLPGGQVSNQPQHF. As DNA, the CDR3 is TGTGCCAGCAGTCCACTACCCGGGGGACAGGTTAGCAATCAGCCCCAGCATTTT. V gene TRBV28 combines with J gene TRBJ1-5; 8 positions match TRBD1. The CDR3 contains 18 residues. The junction had 12 bases not matched to a gene; V was cut back by 5 bases and J by 0 bases. CDR1 and CDR2 (germline): MDHEN, SYDVKM.

This clonotype was observed once. The chain links TRBV7-2 to TRBJ2-4; no reliable D call. V dropped 5 bases and J dropped 6 bases, with 14 bases sitting between them. The CDR3 consists of 14 residues. CDR1 and CDR2 (germline): SGHTA, FQGNSA. CDR3 sequence (DNA): TGTGCCAGCAGCGCGCCGCCCCTTGGAAACATTCAGTACTTC. As protein: CASSAPPLGNIQYF.

The rearrangement joins TRBV6-2 or TRBV6-3 to TRBJ2-5; 8 nucleotides agree with TRBD2. CDR1 and CDR2 (germline): MNHEY, SVGEGT. This CDR3 region has 14 residues. The J segment lost 5 bases and the V segment lost 5 bases, leaving 7 bases of the junction unmatched. The CDR3 nucleotides are TGTGCCAGCAGTCTACTAGCGGAGTCGGAGACCCAGTACTTC. Protein sequence: CASSLLAESETQYF.

The rearrangement links TRBV2 to TRBJ2-3; TRBD2 agrees at 10 bases. The V gene end was trimmed by 5 bases and the J gene end by 6 bases; junction bases not matched to a gene: 11. Germline values: CDR1 SNHLY, CDR2 FYNNEI. The CDR3 is 16 residues long. CDR3 sequence: CASSKGLADTGDTQYF. CDR3 nucleotide sequence: TGTGCCAGCAGTAAAGGACTAGCGGATACAGGGGATACGCAGTATTTT.

The chain couples TRBV18 to TRBJ1-2; 7 bases are shared with TRBD1. V lost 5 bases, J lost 2 bases, and 2 bases stayed unmatched. Germline V gives CDR1 KGHSH, CDR2 LQKENI. The length of the CDR3 is 13 residues. The DNA of the CDR3 is TGTGCCAGCTCAGCACAGGGGAACTATGGCTACACCTTC. Protein: CASSAQGNYGYTF.

In its sample, this clonotype was seen a few times. This CDR3 reads CATSRDREGPDEQYF. Here the CDR3 DNA reads TGTGCCACCAGCAGAGATCGGGAGGGGCCGGACGAGCAGTACTTC. The chain recombines TRBV15 with TRBJ2-7, with 8 bases identical to TRBD2. V lost 0 bases and J lost 5; bases outside the gene matches: 6. The germline V gene encodes CDR1 LNHNV and CDR2 YYDKDF (reference sequence). The CDR3 has 15 residues.

In this sample, this clonotype turned up once. V gene TRBV30 combines with J gene TRBJ1-1, with D perhaps TRBD1 (6 bases). This CDR3 has 14 residues. Trimming shortened V by 2 bases and J by 3 bases, and 13 bases separated the two germline ends. Germline assignment: CDR1 GTSNPN and CDR2 SVGIG (reference sequence). The CDR3 loop is CAWSPGARDTEAFF. The CDR3 region has the DNA TGTGCCTGGAGTCCGGGGGCACGGGACACTGAAGCTTTCTTT.